A selection of T cell receptor beta chains follows, all from one sample in a study of blood T cell repertoires in COVID-19. Generated by immunoSEQ multiplex PCR, the TCRdb table keeps only in-frame clones and is missing some. The table shows about 190,000 clones, with approximately 91% occurring only once. The specimen was peripheral blood. These receptors were taken from a woman between 40 and 50 years old who had recovered from COVID-19. Each CDR3 is given with its conserved first and last residue. D genes are given only for firm matches. Expanded clones get a size class; other rows say once, few or many, or leave the size out.

clone_size,j_call,v_call,d_call,cdr3_aa,cdr3_nt
.,TRBJ2-2,TRBV28,.,CASSSGVERRGPTNTGELFF,TGTGCCAGCAGCTCGGGGGTGGAGCGGAGGGGCCCCACGAACACCGGGGAGCTGTTTTTT
.,TRBJ1-2,TRBV6-5,TRBD1,CASRGFDRVNYGYTF,TGTGCCAGCAGAGGATTCGACAGGGTGAACTATGGCTACACCTTC
.,TRBJ2-5,TRBV7-2,TRBD2,CASSLGSRYSGRLRETQYF,TGTGCCAGCAGCTTAGGGTCCAGGTATAGCGGGAGATTAAGAGAGACCCAGTACTTC
.,TRBJ1-5,TRBV5-4,.,CASSIRGSNQPQHF,TGTGCCAGCAGCATCAGGGGATCCAATCAGCCCCAGCATTTT
.,TRBJ1-5,TRBV11-1,TRBD1,CASSAGKGAGQPQHF,TGTGCCAGCAGCGCAGGGAAGGGGGCGGGTCAGCCCCAGCATTTT
.,TRBJ2-2,TRBV7-2,TRBD2,CAARAGTSGVTGELFF,TGTGCCGCCCGGGCCGGGACTAGCGGAGTAACCGGGGAGCTGTTTTTT
.,TRBJ2-2,TRBV5-1,.,CASSPLSGYRDTGELFF,TGCGCCAGCAGCCCACTGTCAGGGTACCGGGACACCGGGGAGCTGTTTTTT
.,TRBJ1-2,TRBV30,TRBD1,CAWGRDRPRGYTF,TGTGCCTGGGGCCGGGACAGGCCCCGGGGCTACACCTTC
.,TRBJ1-5,TRBV6-2/TRBV6-3,.,CASSYSQNQPQHF,TGTGCCAGCAGTTACTCACAGAATCAGCCCCAGCATTTT
.,TRBJ2-7,TRBV5-8,TRBD1,CASSQPGTGTLEQYF,TGTGCCAGCAGCCAGCCGGGGACAGGGACCCTCGAGCAGTACTTC
.,TRBJ1-2,TRBV6-2/TRBV6-3,TRBD1,CASSRIGTGVGYTF,TGTGCCAGCAGCCGTATCGGGACAGGGGTCGGCTACACCTTC
.,TRBJ1-2,TRBV6-2/TRBV6-3,.,CASSYSGVGIYGYTF,TGTGCCAGCAGTTACTCAGGGGTTGGGATCTATGGCTACACCTTC
.,TRBJ1-5,TRBV2,.,CASSLLAGTNQPQHF,TGTGCCAGCAGTCTCTTAGCCGGGACTAATCAGCCCCAGCATTTT
.,TRBJ1-4,TRBV7-9,TRBD1,CASSLTGLNEKLFF,TGTGCCAGCAGCCTGACAGGGTTAAATGAAAAACTGTTTTTT
.,TRBJ1-4,TRBV6-1,TRBD1,CASSEARGGVEKLFF,TGTGCCAGCAGTGAAGCGCGAGGGGGCGTTGAAAAACTGTTTTTT
.,TRBJ1-2,TRBV10-3,.,CAISVGGDWSGYTF,TGTGCCATCAGTGTTGGGGGCGATTGGAGTGGCTACACCTTC
.,TRBJ2-3,TRBV2,.,CASSEGQGLWADTQYF,TGTGCCAGCAGTGAAGGACAGGGACTTTGGGCAGATACGCAGTATTTT
.,TRBJ1-2,TRBV19,.,CASSSTAGLSGYTF,TGTGCCAGTAGTTCTACGGCAGGTCTGTCTGGCTACACCTTC
few,TRBJ1-5,TRBV18,TRBD1,CASSQGAGGNQPQHF,TGTGCCAGCTCACAGGGGGCTGGGGGCAATCAGCCCCAGCATTTT
.,TRBJ2-7,TRBV7-2,TRBD2,CASSSPSAGPYEQYF,TGTGCCAGCAGCTCCCCCTCAGCGGGACCCTACGAGCAGTACTTC
.,TRBJ1-4,TRBV5-4,TRBD1,CASSLDRGPEKLFF,TGTGCCAGCAGCTTGGACAGGGGACCTGAAAAACTGTTTTTT
.,TRBJ1-1,TRBV27,.,CASKDLALGNTEAFF,TGTGCCAGCAAAGATCTCGCCCTCGGGAACACTGAAGCTTTCTTT
many,TRBJ2-1,TRBV20-1,.,CSASLATYNEQFF,TGCAGTGCTAGTCTAGCGACATACAATGAGCAGTTCTTC
.,TRBJ1-1,TRBV7-6,.,CASSPRQAMNTEAFF,TGTGCCAGCAGCCCCCGACAGGCGATGAACACTGAAGCTTTCTTT
.,TRBJ1-1,TRBV6-5,.,CASTIGPIQDTEAFF,TGTGCCAGCACAATCGGACCGATACAGGACACTGAAGCTTTCTTT
once,TRBJ1-1,TRBV20-1,.,CSAPSGKAFF,TGCAGTGCTCCATCAGGGAAAGCTTTCTTT
.,TRBJ2-2,TRBV19,TRBD2,CASSIDQRTSGRYGELFF,TGTGCCAGTAGTATAGATCAGAGGACTAGCGGGAGATATGGGGAGCTGTTTTTT
.,TRBJ2-4,TRBV28,TRBD2,CASSLYRTSGSGKNIQYF,TGTGCCAGCAGTTTATATCGGACTAGCGGGAGTGGCAAAAACATTCAGTACTTC
.,TRBJ1-2,TRBV5-6,TRBD1,CASSLQGNDYGYTF,TGTGCCAGCAGCTTACAGGGGAACGACTATGGCTACACCTTC
.,TRBJ1-5,TRBV29-1,.,CSGAGGENQPQHF,TGCAGCGGGGCCGGGGGGGAAAATCAGCCCCAGCATTTT
.,TRBJ1-2,TRBV7-8,.,CASSRYVDYGYTF,TGTGCCAGCAGCCGCTACGTGGACTATGGCTACACCTTC
once,TRBJ1-2,TRBV18,TRBD1,CASSPDRSRANYGYTF,TGTGCCAGCTCACCGGACAGGTCTCGGGCTAACTATGGCTACACCTTC
once,TRBJ2-1,TRBV4-2,.,CASSQDKRSGAYNEQFF,TGTGCCAGCAGCCAAGATAAAAGGAGTGGGGCTTACAATGAGCAGTTCTTC
.,TRBJ1-4,TRBV5-7,.,CASSLGRVVTNEKLFF,TGTGCCAGCAGCTTGGGCAGGGTTGTGACTAATGAAAAACTGTTTTTT
.,TRBJ2-1,TRBV5-1,.,CASSKDGTSYNEQFF,TGCGCCAGCAGCAAGGATGGGACAAGCTACAATGAGCAGTTCTTC